This T cell receptor beta chain was sequenced in a study of blood T cell repertoires in COVID-19. The germline V gene encodes CDR1 MNHEY and CDR2 SVGAGI. The CDR3 runs 13 residues. Trimming removed 2 bases at V and 5 bases at J, with 9 bases between. In the original workflow: Amplification from reference gene primers served as the basis for estimated nucleated cell counts. The data were produced by immunoSEQ multiplex PCR, yet TCRdb's version contains in-frame clones alone and is incomplete. V and J calls and clone size are copied from that table; D and trimming were computed from the DNA. In the table there are around 250,000 clones, more than 75% of which are singletons.

The chain carries TRBV6-5 and TRBJ1-1; no clear D gene. This TCR was recovered from a man between 35 and 55 years old with active or convalescent COVID-19. The sample consisted of peripheral blood. For the CDR3, the DNA is TGTGCCAGCAGTTACCACGACACAACTGAAGCTTTCTTT. The encoded protein is CASSYHDTTEAFF.